The clone carrying this TCR beta chain has just one count. The antigen is not known. These data come from a study of CD8 T cells in Susac syndrome. CD8+ and CD4+ T cells from blood underwent TCR beta sequencing, which was carried out in a high-throughput format. While CD8+ and CD4+ T cells were isolated negatively, TEMRA cells were enriched by FACS. General study points: That the number of individuals in its TCR sequencing and HLA analysis was relatively small was acknowledged by the study.

cDNA came from about 0.5 to 1 ug RNA primed by random hexamers. TCR beta CDR3 was amplified by immunoSEQ covering 54 Vbeta and 13 Jbeta. TCRdb reprocessed the immunoSEQ multiplex PCR reads with MiXCR, giving one entry per CDR3 protein. In the table there are 160,000 or so distinct CDR3 sequences, roughly 95% of which are singletons. CDR3 length equals 16 residues. Germline values: CDR1 LGHDT, CDR2 YNNKEL (reference sequence). V lost 4 bases and J lost 0; bases outside the gene matches: 5. The sequence came from a human donor with multiple sclerosis. The sample was CD8+ T cells from PBMCs. V gene TRBV3-1 combines with J gene TRBJ2-1, with 8 bases fitting TRBD2. This chain's CDR3 is CASSPDSGSSYNEQFF. CDR3 DNA: TGTGCCAGCAGCCCAGACAGCGGGAGCTCCTACAATGAGCAGTTCTTC.